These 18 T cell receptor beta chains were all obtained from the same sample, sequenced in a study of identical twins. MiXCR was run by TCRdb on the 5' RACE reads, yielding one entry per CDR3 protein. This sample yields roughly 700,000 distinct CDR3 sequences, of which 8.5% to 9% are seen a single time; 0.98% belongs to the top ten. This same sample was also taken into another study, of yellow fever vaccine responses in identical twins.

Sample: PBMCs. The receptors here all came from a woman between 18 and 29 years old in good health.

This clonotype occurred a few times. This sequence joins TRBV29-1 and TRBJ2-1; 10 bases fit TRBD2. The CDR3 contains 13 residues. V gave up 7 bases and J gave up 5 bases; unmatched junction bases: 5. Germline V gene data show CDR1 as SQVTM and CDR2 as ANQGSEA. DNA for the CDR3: TGCAGCGCGCGGACTAGCGGAAACAATGAGCAGTTCTTC. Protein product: CSARTSGNNEQFF.

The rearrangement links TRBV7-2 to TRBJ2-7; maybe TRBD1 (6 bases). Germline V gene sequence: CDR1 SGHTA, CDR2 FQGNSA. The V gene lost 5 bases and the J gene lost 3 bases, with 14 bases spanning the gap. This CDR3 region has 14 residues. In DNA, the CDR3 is TGTGCCAGCAGCCGCGATAGGGGGTACTACGAGCAGTACTTC. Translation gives CASSRDRGYYEQYF.

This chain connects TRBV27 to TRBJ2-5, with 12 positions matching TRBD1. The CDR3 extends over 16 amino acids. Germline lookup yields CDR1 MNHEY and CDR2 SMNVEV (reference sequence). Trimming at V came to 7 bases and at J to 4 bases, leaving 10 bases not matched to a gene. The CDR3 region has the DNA TGTGCCAGCACCCCGGGCGGGACAGGGGGCGTAGAGACCCAGTACTTC. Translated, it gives CASTPGGTGGVETQYF.

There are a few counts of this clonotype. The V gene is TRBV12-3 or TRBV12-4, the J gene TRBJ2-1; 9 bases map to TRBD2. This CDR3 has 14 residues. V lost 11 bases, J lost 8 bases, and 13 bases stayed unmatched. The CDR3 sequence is CAEGGAGGFDEQFF. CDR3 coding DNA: TGTGCCGAGGGAGGGGCGGGAGGGTTTGATGAGCAGTTCTTC.

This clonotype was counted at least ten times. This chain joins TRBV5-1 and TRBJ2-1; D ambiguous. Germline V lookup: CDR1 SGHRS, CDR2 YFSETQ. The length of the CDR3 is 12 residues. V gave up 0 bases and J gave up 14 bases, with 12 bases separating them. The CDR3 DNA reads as TGCGCCAGCAGCTTGGCGGGCCGAGGTGAGTTCTTC. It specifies CASSLAGRGEFF.

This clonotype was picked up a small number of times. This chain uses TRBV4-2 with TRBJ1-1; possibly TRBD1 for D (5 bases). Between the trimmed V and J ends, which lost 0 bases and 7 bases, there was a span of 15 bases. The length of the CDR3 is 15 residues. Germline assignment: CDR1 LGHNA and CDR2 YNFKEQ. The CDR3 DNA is TGTGCCAGCAGCCAAGAAACAGGCCTCCCTGTTGAAGCTTTCTTT. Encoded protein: CASSQETGLPVEAFF.

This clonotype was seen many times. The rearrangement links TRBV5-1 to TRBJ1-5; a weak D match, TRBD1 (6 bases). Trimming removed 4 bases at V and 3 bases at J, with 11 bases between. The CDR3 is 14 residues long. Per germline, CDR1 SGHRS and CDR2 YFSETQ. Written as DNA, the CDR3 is TGCGCCAGCAGCGGGGGACAACCCAATCAGCCCCAGCATTTT. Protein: CASSGGQPNQPQHF.

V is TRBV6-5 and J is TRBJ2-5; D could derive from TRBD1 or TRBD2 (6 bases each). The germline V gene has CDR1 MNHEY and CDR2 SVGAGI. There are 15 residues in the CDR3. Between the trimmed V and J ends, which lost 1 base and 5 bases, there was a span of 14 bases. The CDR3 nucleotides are TGTGCCAGCAGTTACTTGGGGGGCCCCGGGGAGACCCAGTACTTC. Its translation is CASSYLGGPGETQYF.

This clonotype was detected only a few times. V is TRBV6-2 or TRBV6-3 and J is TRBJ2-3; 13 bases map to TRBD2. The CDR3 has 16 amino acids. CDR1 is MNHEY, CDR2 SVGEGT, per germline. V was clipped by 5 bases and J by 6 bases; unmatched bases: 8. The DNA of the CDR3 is TGTGCCAGCAGTCGTAGGACTAGCGGGAGTGGGGATACGCAGTATTTT. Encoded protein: CASSRRTSGSGDTQYF.

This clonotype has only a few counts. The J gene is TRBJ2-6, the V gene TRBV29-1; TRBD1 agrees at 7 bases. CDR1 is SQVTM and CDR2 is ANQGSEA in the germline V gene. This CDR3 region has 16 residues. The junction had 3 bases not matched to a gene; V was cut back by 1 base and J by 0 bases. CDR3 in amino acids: CSVEGRTGSGANVLTF. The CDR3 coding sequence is TGCAGCGTTGAAGGGAGGACAGGCTCTGGGGCCAACGTCCTGACTTTC.

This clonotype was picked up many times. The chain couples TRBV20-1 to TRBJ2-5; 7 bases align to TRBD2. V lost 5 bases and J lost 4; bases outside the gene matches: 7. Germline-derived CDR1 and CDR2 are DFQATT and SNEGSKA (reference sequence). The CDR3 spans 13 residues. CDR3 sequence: CSAYYGLVETQYF. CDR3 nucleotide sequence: TGCAGTGCTTACTACGGACTAGTAGAGACCCAGTACTTC.

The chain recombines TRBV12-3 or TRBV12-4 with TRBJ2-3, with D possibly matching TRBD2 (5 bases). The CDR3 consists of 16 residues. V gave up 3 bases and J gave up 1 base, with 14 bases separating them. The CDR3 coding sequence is TGTGCCAGCAGTTTGGTGCGGCGGGCCCGCACAGATACGCAGTATTTT. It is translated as CASSLVRRARTDTQYF.

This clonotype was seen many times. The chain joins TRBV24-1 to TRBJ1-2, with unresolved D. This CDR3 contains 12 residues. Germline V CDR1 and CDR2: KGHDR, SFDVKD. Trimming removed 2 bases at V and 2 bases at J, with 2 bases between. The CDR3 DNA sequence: TGTGCCACCAGTGATTCGAACTATGGCTACACCTTC. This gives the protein CATSDSNYGYTF.

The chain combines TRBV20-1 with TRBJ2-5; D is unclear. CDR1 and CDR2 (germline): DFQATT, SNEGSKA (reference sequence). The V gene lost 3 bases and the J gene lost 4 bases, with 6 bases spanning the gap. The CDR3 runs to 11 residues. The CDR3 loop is CSASSRETQYF. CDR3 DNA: TGCAGTGCTAGTTCCCGAGAGACCCAGTACTTC.

As DNA, the CDR3 is TGCAGCGTTGACAGGGGGCGGAATGAGCAGTTCTTC. Protein product: CSVDRGRNEQFF. The chain couples TRBV29-1 to TRBJ2-1; 8 nucleotides line up with TRBD1. The CDR3 covers 12 residues. Germline loops: CDR1 SQVTM, CDR2 ANQGSEA. V trimming: 3 bases; J trimming: 7 bases; junction bases outside the gene matches: 2.

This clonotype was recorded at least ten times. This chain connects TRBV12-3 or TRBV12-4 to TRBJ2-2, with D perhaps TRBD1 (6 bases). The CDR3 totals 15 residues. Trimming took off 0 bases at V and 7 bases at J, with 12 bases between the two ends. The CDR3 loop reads CASSLAGALGGELFF. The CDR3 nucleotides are TGTGCCAGCAGTTTAGCGGGGGCCCTCGGCGGGGAGCTGTTTTTT.

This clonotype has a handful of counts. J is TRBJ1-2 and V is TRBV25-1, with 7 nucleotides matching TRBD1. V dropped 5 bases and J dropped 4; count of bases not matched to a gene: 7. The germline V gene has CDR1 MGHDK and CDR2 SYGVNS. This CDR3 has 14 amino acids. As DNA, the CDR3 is TGTGCCAGCAGTCACCCGGGACAGCTCTATGGCTACACCTTC. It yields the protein CASSHPGQLYGYTF.

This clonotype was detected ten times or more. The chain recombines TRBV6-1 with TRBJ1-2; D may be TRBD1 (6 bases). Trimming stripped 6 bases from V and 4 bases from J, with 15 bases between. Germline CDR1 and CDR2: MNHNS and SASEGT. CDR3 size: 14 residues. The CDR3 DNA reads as TGTGCCAGCAGACAAACCGGACAGAGCTATGGCTACACCTTC. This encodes CASRQTGQSYGYTF.